The entry below gives a single TCR beta chain sequence along with its context. Its antigen is not identified. The sample comes from a study of T cell responses to AZD1222 COVID-19 vaccine. Study background: Both about-4-week and about-12-week second-dose recipients were combined.

Using immunoSEQ multiplex PCR, the repertoire was profiled, and TCRdb retains in-frame clones only, with some absent. Of around 84,000 clones listed, 80% to 90% were seen once; the top ten hold 30% to 40%. The V end lost 4 bases, the J end lost 4 bases, and 15 bases lay between the germline ends. The germline V gene encodes CDR1 SGDLS and CDR2 YYNGEE. The CDR3 loop spans 14 amino acids. Whole-study results and caveats: Regions 160-218 and 743-854 held dominance among vaccine-associated CD4 TCRs, which spanned spike. The donor cohort was predominantly white British with a female majority, and clonal diversity may have been underestimated. The study found Spike-specific TCR breadth and depth rose after two AZD1222 doses.

The genes are TRBV9 and TRBJ2-7; a weak D match, TRBD1 (6 bases). This receptor was identified in an adult in good health. The starting material was peripheral blood, obtained on day 0 of AZD1222 vaccination. The CDR3 region is CASSPPGQPYEQYF. CDR3 in DNA: TGTGCCAGCAGCCCTCCGGGACAACCTTACGAGCAGTACTTC.